The 3 T cell receptor beta chains below come from one sample, sequenced in a study of blood T cell repertoires in COVID-19. This table comes from immunoSEQ multiplex PCR, and its TCRdb copy is limited to in-frame clones, with some not included. The data contain 250,000 or so clones, about 80% of them singletons. Sequenced sample: peripheral blood. Source of these receptors: a man aged 25-40 years who had recovered from COVID-19.

The J gene is TRBJ2-7, the V gene TRBV9, with D possibly TRBD2 on 5 matching bases. The germline gives CDR1 SGDLS, CDR2 YYNGEE. This CDR3 region has 14 residues. The V end was cut by 2 bases, the J end by 1 base, with 10 bases between. This CDR3 is CASSVTPGSYEQYF. CDR3 nucleotide sequence: TGTGCCAGCAGCGTGACTCCGGGATCCTACGAGCAGTACTTC.

This chain links TRBV7-9 with TRBJ1-2; D possibly corresponds to TRBD1 (5 bases). Germline values: CDR1 SEHNR, CDR2 FQNEAQ (reference sequence). The CDR3 contains 17 residues. Deletions cut 5 bases from V and 4 bases from J, with 23 bases between. The chain's CDR3 is CASSQPLISQGGYGYTF. The CDR3 nucleotides read TGTGCCAGCAGCCAACCCCTCATTTCCCAGGGTGGCTATGGCTACACCTTC.

This chain links TRBV2 with TRBJ2-2; D may be TRBD1 (5 bases). Germline lookup yields CDR1 SNHLY and CDR2 FYNNEI. The CDR3 loop spans 15 amino acids. V dropped 11 bases and J dropped 1 base, with 17 bases sitting between them. DNA for the CDR3: TGTGCCCTGCCAAAGGAAGGGGAGAACACCGGGGAGCTGTTTTTT. Protein: CALPKEGENTGELFF.